The clone carrying this T cell receptor (beta chain) showed up just a few times. The data are from a study of T-cell reconstitution after alpha-beta-depleted transplantation in children. It was with unique molecular identifiers that the TCRbeta library was prepared. TCRdb redid the calling of the PCR reads with MiXCR, one entry per CDR3 protein. Found here are 200,000 to 250,000 distinct CDR3 sequences, around 9.9% of them singletons; the top ten hold 28%. CDR1 is LNHDA and CDR2 is SQIVND in the germline V gene (reference sequence). The CDR3 extends over 16 amino acids. The V and J ends lost 7 bases and 0 bases respectively, with 19 bases between them.

The clonotype comes from a child in the first two years of life with acute myeloid leukemia, due to receive a stem cell transplant. The gene calls are TRBV19 and TRBJ2-7; either TRBD1 or TRBD2 may supply D (5 bases each). This material consisted of PBMCs, taken before TCRalphabeta/CD19-depleted stem cell transplant. CDR3 sequence (DNA): TGTGCCAGTAATCCAGCCGGGACGGAAAGCTCCTACGAGCAGTACTTC. Translated, it gives CASNPAGTESSYEQYF.